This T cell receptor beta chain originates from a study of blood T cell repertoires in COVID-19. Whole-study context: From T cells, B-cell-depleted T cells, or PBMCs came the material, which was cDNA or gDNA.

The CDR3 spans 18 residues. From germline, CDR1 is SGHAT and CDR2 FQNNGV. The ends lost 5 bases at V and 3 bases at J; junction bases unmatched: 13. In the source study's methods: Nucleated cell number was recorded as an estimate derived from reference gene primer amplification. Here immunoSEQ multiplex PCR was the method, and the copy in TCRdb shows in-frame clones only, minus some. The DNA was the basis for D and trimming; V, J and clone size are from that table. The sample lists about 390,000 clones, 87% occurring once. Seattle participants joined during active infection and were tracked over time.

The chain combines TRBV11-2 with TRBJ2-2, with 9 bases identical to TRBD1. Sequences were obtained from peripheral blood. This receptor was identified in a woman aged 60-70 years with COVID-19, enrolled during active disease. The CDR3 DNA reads TGTGCCAGCAGCGTAGGACAGGGGTCCCCGCGTCACACCGGGGAGCTGTTTTTT. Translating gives CASSVGQGSPRHTGELFF.